A single sample gave rise to the 26 T cell receptor beta chains below, sequenced in a study of OX40 agonist ivuxolimab in advanced cancers. Only in-frame clones appear in the TCRdb table, and some are missing; sequencing was by immunoSEQ multiplex PCR. Counted here are around 68,000 clones, around 86% occurring once; the ten biggest clones make up 0.38%. The sample consisted of CD4+ or CD8+ T cells sorted from blood, taken in a trial of the OX40 agonist ivuxolimab. The receptors come from an adult with an advanced solid tumor such as melanoma, head and neck, liver or kidney cancer.

The V and J genes are TRBV30 and TRBJ1-2; the D gene is possibly TRBD1 (5 bases). The CDR3 length is 12 residues. Looked up from germline, CDR1 is GTSNPN and CDR2 is SVGIG (reference sequence). The V gene lost 4 bases and the J gene lost 8 bases, with 14 bases spanning the gap. The CDR3 DNA follows: TGTGCCTGGACAGCCGGGGGAGGGGGCTACACCTTC. It specifies CAWTAGGGGYTF.

V is TRBV4-2 and J is TRBJ1-1; 9 bases agree with TRBD1. The CDR3 sequence is 15 residues long. Germline-derived CDR1 and CDR2 are LGHNA and YNFKEQ. V lost 4 bases, J lost 2 bases, and 5 bases stayed unmatched. The chain's CDR3 is CASSRGQGDNTEAFF. The CDR3 nucleotides are TGTGCCAGCAGCCGGGGACAGGGTGATAACACTGAAGCTTTCTTT.

This chain joins TRBV11-2 and TRBJ2-3; no clear D gene. V lost 4 bases and J lost 1, with 12 bases in between. Germline V CDR1 and CDR2: SGHAT, FQNNGV. The CDR3 length is 15 residues. The CDR3 nucleotides are TGTGCCAGCAGCTCTCTGGTGGCCCGCACAGATACGCAGTATTTT. Encoded protein: CASSSLVARTDTQYF.

The chain has TRBV18 and TRBJ1-1; no definite D call. The CDR3 totals 14 residues. Deletions cut 2 bases from V and 5 bases from J, with 12 bases between. Germline CDR1 KGHSH, CDR2 LQKENI. The CDR3, as DNA: TGTGCCAGCTCACCATCTTCTCCGGGGACTGAAGCTTTCTTT. Protein product: CASSPSSPGTEAFF.

CDR3 residues: CASRSGYGYTF. CDR3 nucleotides: TGTGCCAGCAGGTCCGGGTATGGCTACACCTTC. The chain is built from TRBV6-1 and TRBJ1-2; D is unresolved. Germline V lookup: CDR1 MNHNS, CDR2 SASEGT. This CDR3 is built from 11 residues. Between the trimmed V and J ends, which lost 6 bases and 5 bases, there was a span of 7 bases.

This clone was seen just once. J is TRBJ2-7 and V is TRBV5-4; TRBD2 aligns across 12 bases. V dropped 4 bases and J dropped 3; count of bases not matched to a gene: 5. Germline V gene data show CDR1 as SGHNT and CDR2 as YYREEE (reference sequence). The CDR3 totals 15 residues. Here the CDR3 reads CASSTSGGRSYEQYF. In nucleotides, the CDR3 is TGTGCCAGCAGCACTAGCGGGGGGCGTAGCTACGAGCAGTACTTC.

The rearrangement links TRBV6-6 to TRBJ1-5, with 7 bases that match TRBD1. The germline V gene encodes CDR1 MNHNY and CDR2 SVGAGI (reference sequence). The CDR3 is 13 amino acids. J gave up 7 bases and V 8 bases, and 8 bases lay outside the gene matches. The CDR3 loop reads CASCGTVGQPQHF. The DNA for the CDR3 is TGTGCCAGCTGCGGGACAGTAGGACAGCCCCAGCATTTT.

The V call is TRBV6-1, the J call TRBJ1-5; 10 positions agree with TRBD1. Per germline, CDR1 MNHNS and CDR2 SASEGT. The CDR3 has 16 amino acids. The V segment lost 4 bases and the J segment 3 bases; nucleotides outside the gene matches: 6. Here the CDR3 DNA reads TGTGCCAGCAGTGTCCGGACAGGGGGAACCAATCAGCCCCAGCATTTT. It yields the protein CASSVRTGGTNQPQHF.

V and J are TRBV9 and TRBJ2-5; D might be TRBD2 (6 bases). With 2 bases removed from V and 5 bases from J, the gap between germline ends came to 10 bases. CDR1 is SGDLS and CDR2 is YYNGEE in the germline V gene. The CDR3 is 13 residues long. The CDR3 loop reads CASSVSGLETQYF. CDR3 DNA: TGTGCCAGCAGCGTTAGCGGCCTGGAGACCCAGTACTTC.

This chain connects TRBV19 to TRBJ1-5; unclear D gene. Germline lookup yields CDR1 LNHDA and CDR2 SQIVND (reference sequence). The CDR3 has 14 residues. Trimming cost V 3 bases and J 9 bases, with 15 bases left between them. The CDR3 bases are TGTGCCAGTAGTATCCCGGACTGGGGTAGGCCCCAGCATTTT. It is translated as CASSIPDWGRPQHF.

This rearrangement joins TRBV7-2 to TRBJ2-7; weak D call: TRBD2 (6 bases). Trimming removed 8 bases at V and 5 bases at J, with 10 bases between. The CDR3 spans 11 residues. Germline V gives CDR1 SGHTA, CDR2 FQGNSA. The CDR3 spells CASGGLDEQYF. The CDR3 nucleotides are TGTGCCAGCGGGGGACTTGACGAGCAGTACTTC.

V and J are TRBV25-1 and TRBJ1-1, with TRBD1 matching 9 bases. V lost 4 bases and J lost 7; bases outside the gene matches: 7. Looked up from germline, CDR1 is MGHDK and CDR2 is SYGVNS. This CDR3 is 14 amino acids long. In DNA, the CDR3 is TGTGCCAGCAGTGGACCGGGACAGGGCAGTGAAGCTTTCTTT. Protein product: CASSGPGQGSEAFF.

This clone was detected once. This sequence joins TRBV9 and TRBJ2-1, with TRBD2 identical over 12 bases. The CDR3 consists of 14 residues. V trimming: 3 bases; J trimming: 9 bases; junction bases outside the gene matches: 4. CDR1 SGDLS and CDR2 YYNGEE come from the germline V gene. The DNA for the CDR3 is TGTGCCAGCAGCGCATCTAGCGGGGGGGCTGAGCAGTTCTTC. Protein product: CASSASSGGAEQFF.

This chain connects TRBV18 to TRBJ2-5; no clear D. This CDR3 comprises 12 residues. Germline loops: CDR1 KGHSH, CDR2 LQKENI. The V gene lost 2 bases and the J gene lost 3 bases, with 4 bases spanning the gap. The CDR3 region has the DNA TGTGCCAGCTCACCAAGAGAAGAGACCCAGTACTTC. Protein product: CASSPREETQYF. The full variable domain, rest sourced from reference TRBV18 and TRBJ2-5, is NAGVMQNPRHLVRRRGQEARLRCSPMKGHSHVYWYRQLPEEGLKFMVYLQKENIIDESGMPKERFSAEFPKEGPSILRIQQVVRGDSAAYFCASSPREETQYFGPGTRLLVL.

This chain links TRBV10-2 with TRBJ2-5, with TRBD2 matching over 11 bases. V lost 3 bases and J lost 5; bases outside the gene matches: 5. Germline values: CDR1 WSHSY, CDR2 SAAADI. The CDR3 runs 15 residues. CDR3 in DNA: TGCGCCAGCAGTGATCTAGCGGGGGGCCGGGAGACCCAGTACTTC. Translated, it gives CASSDLAGGRETQYF.

The chain is built from TRBV7-2 and TRBJ1-2; D not certain. Trimming removed 4 bases at V and 6 bases at J, with 12 bases between. The germline V gene has CDR1 SGHTA and CDR2 FQGNSA. There are 13 residues in the CDR3. The CDR3: CASSSGLVDGYTF. The CDR3 bases are TGTGCCAGCAGCTCCGGACTAGTCGATGGCTACACCTTC.

This chain links TRBV15 with TRBJ2-7, with D possibly matching TRBD1 (7 bases). Trimming removed 2 bases from V and 2 bases from J, with 10 bases in between. This CDR3 spans 14 amino acids. Germline CDR1 LNHNV, CDR2 YYDKDF (reference sequence). The CDR3 sequence: CATSRQGGPYEQYF. In DNA, the CDR3 is TGTGCCACCAGCAGACAGGGGGGCCCCTACGAGCAGTACTTC.

This clone is a singleton in its sample. This rearrangement joins TRBV5-6 to TRBJ1-6; D remains unclear. Deletions cut 4 bases from V and 0 bases from J, with 11 bases between. The germline CDR1 and CDR2 sequences are SGHDT and YYEEEE. This CDR3 contains 16 residues. DNA of the CDR3: TGTGCCAGCAGCCGTGATCCGAGCTCCTATAATTCACCCCTCCACTTT. As protein: CASSRDPSSYNSPLHF.

Only one count was recorded for this clone. The genes are TRBV5-1 and TRBJ1-3; D is unclear. This CDR3 contains 12 residues. V was cut by 4 bases and J by 10 bases, with 12 bases left in between. Germline loops: CDR1 SGHRS, CDR2 YFSETQ. The CDR3 DNA reads TGCGCCAGCAGCCCACTCCGTAAGACCATATATTTT. Protein: CASSPLRKTIYF.

The chain couples TRBV4-1 to TRBJ1-2, with 9 bases identical to TRBD1. V gave up 7 bases and J gave up 2 bases; unmatched junction bases: 11. Germline V lookup: CDR1 MGHRA, CDR2 YSYEKL. The CDR3 contains 16 residues. The CDR3 loop is CASTYRDGQGNYGYTF. For the CDR3, the DNA is TGCGCCAGCACCTACAGGGACGGACAGGGGAACTATGGCTACACCTTC.

The chain employs TRBV5-1 and TRBJ1-1; D is ambiguous. The CDR3 extends over 13 amino acids. CDR1 SGHRS and CDR2 YFSETQ come from the germline V gene. Trimming removed 4 bases at V and 4 bases at J, with 11 bases between. The CDR3 bases are TGCGCCAGCAGCCCAACCGCGGGCACTGAAGCTTTCTTT. This sequence encodes CASSPTAGTEAFF.

The rearrangement uses TRBV2 and TRBJ2-7; TRBD1 is a possible D gene (6 bases). Trimming took off 4 bases at V and 3 bases at J, with 10 bases between the two ends. The length of the CDR3 is 13 residues. Germline V gives CDR1 SNHLY, CDR2 FYNNEI. The DNA for the CDR3 is TGTGCCAGCAGTGTCGACAGGAGCTACGAGCAGTACTTC. It specifies CASSVDRSYEQYF.

This clone was seen just once. The genes are TRBV5-1 and TRBJ2-3; no definite D call. Trimming cost V 5 bases and J 2 bases, with 15 bases left between them. Germline CDR1 and CDR2: SGHRS and YFSETQ. CDR3 length: 15 amino acids. For the CDR3, the DNA is TGCGCCAGCAGGGACCCGGGCGTCTTCACAGATACGCAGTATTTT. This sequence encodes CASRDPGVFTDTQYF.

V gene TRBV7-9 combines with J gene TRBJ1-2; D ambiguous. The CDR3 sequence is 14 residues long. Germline lookup yields CDR1 SEHNR and CDR2 FQNEAQ (reference sequence). Trimming took 1 base from V and 4 from J, leaving 10 bases between them. The CDR3 protein is CASSLGGSSYGYTF. The CDR3 bases are TGTGCCAGCAGCTTAGGGGGATCGAGCTATGGCTACACCTTC.

The gene calls are TRBV6-5 and TRBJ2-1; 13 nucleotides line up with TRBD2. CDR1 is MNHEY, CDR2 SVGAGI, per germline. This CDR3 is 14 amino acids long. Trimming removed 6 bases from V and 13 bases from J; junction bases left unmatched: 9. The CDR3 protein is CASRWTSGGRPQFF. The CDR3 coding sequence is TGTGCCAGCAGATGGACTAGCGGGGGACGACCCCAGTTCTTC.

V gene TRBV5-6 combines with J gene TRBJ2-3, with 9 positions matching TRBD1. The CDR3 is 16 amino acids. The V gene's germline CDR1 is SGHDT and CDR2 YYEEEE. V trimming: 3 bases; J trimming: 1 base; junction bases outside the gene matches: 6. In DNA form, the CDR3 reads TGTGCCAGCAGCTCGGACAGGGGCCCTCGCACAGATACGCAGTATTTT. Amino acids: CASSSDRGPRTDTQYF.